What follows are 32 T cell receptor beta chains derived from one specimen sequenced in a study of blood T cell repertoires in COVID-19. Some clones are missing from TCRdb's copy, which holds only in-frame ones; the method was immunoSEQ multiplex PCR. The profile shows about 160,000 clones, about 86% of them singletons. Input material: PBMCs or T cells enriched from blood (not recorded which). The receptors derive from a man aged 50 to 60 who had recovered from COVID-19.

This clone was observed once. The chain uses TRBV6-2 or TRBV6-3 and TRBJ1-1; 8 nucleotides line up with TRBD1. This CDR3 contains 16 residues. Germline CDR1 reads MNHEY; CDR2 reads SVGEGT. With V trimmed by 4 bases and J by 0 bases, 7 bases remained unmatched. Here the CDR3 reads CASSSPGQAMNTEAFF. The CDR3 DNA sequence: TGTGCCAGCAGTTCTCCGGGACAGGCCATGAACACTGAAGCTTTCTTT.

The rearrangement joins TRBV6-1 to TRBJ1-3, with D possibly being TRBD1 (6 bases). CDR1 and CDR2 (germline): MNHNS, SASEGT. V lost 3 bases to trimming and J lost 4 bases, with 16 bases between them. The CDR3 length is 16 residues. The CDR3, as DNA: TGTGCCAGCAGTGAGCCTCGAACAGGGCTCGGAAACACCATATATTTT. Protein product: CASSEPRTGLGNTIYF.

The J gene is TRBJ2-7, the V gene TRBV4-3; 9 positions agree with TRBD1. This CDR3 has 15 residues. Germline V CDR1 and CDR2: LGHNA, YSLEER. V lost 0 bases and J lost 1; bases outside the gene matches: 1. CDR3 in amino acids: CASSQEGTGSYEQYF. The CDR3 DNA sequence: TGCGCCAGCAGCCAAGAAGGGACAGGGTCCTACGAGCAGTACTTC.

The rearrangement uses TRBV6-4 and TRBJ2-1, with D perhaps matching TRBD2 (6 bases). With 5 bases removed from V and 9 bases from J, the gap between germline ends came to 14 bases. The CDR3 sequence is 13 residues long. Germline V gene lookup returns CDR1 MRHNA and CDR2 SNTAGT. For the CDR3, the DNA is TGTGCCAGCAGTAAGTGGACGCGGGGTGAGCAGTTCTTC. Amino acids: CASSKWTRGEQFF.

This clone was observed once. V is TRBV9 and J is TRBJ1-2, with D possibly being TRBD1 (6 bases). From germline, CDR1 is SGDLS and CDR2 YYNGEE. Trimming pared 2 bases from V and 8 bases from J, leaving 10 bases between. This CDR3 contains 12 residues. In DNA form, the CDR3 reads TGTGCCAGCAGCGTTCAGGGACAAGGCTACACCTTC. The encoded protein is CASSVQGQGYTF.

The V call is TRBV19, the J call TRBJ1-6; possibly TRBD1 for D (6 bases). The CDR3 has 15 amino acids. Between the trimmed V and J ends, which lost 3 bases and 9 bases, there was a span of 15 bases. Germline assignment: CDR1 LNHDA and CDR2 SQIVND (reference sequence). CDR3 sequence (DNA): TGTGCCAGTAGTATGTCTAGGGACATAAGTTCACCCCTCCACTTT. Amino acids: CASSMSRDISSPLHF.

The V gene is TRBV7-9, the J gene TRBJ2-5; 13 bases are a match to TRBD2. Germline CDR1 SEHNR, CDR2 FQNEAQ (reference sequence). V lost 4 bases to trimming and J lost 0 bases; unmatched junction nucleotides: 11. The CDR3 is made up of 19 amino acids. The CDR3 DNA sequence: TGTGCCAGCAGCTCCGACGGACTAGCGGGGGCCAGGTACCAAGAGACCCAGTACTTC. This gives the protein CASSSDGLAGARYQETQYF.

The chain uses TRBV7-3 and TRBJ1-1, with TRBD1 matching 7 bases. After removal of 5 bases from V and 0 bases from J, the junction contained 0 bases not matched to a gene. CDR3 length equals 13 residues. Per the germline V gene, CDR1 is SGHTA and CDR2 is FQGTGA. The CDR3 spells CASSTGVNTEAFF. In DNA, the CDR3 is TGTGCCAGCAGCACAGGGGTGAACACTGAAGCTTTCTTT.

This chain uses TRBV15 with TRBJ1-2, with TRBD1 as a possible D gene (5 bases). V lost 0 bases to trimming and J lost 6 bases, with 14 bases between them. Germline V CDR1 and CDR2: LNHNV, YYDKDF (reference sequence). This CDR3 is built from 15 residues. CDR3 nucleotide sequence: TGTGCCACCAGCAGAGATGGGAGGGGTTGGGATGGCTACACCTTC. This encodes CATSRDGRGWDGYTF.

This clone was detected only a few times. In DNA form, the CDR3 reads TGTGCCAGCACTCCCGGGACAGCCTTCAATCAGCCCCAGCATTTT. Translating it yields CASTPGTAFNQPQHF. V gene TRBV2 combines with J gene TRBJ1-5; 7 nucleotides align to TRBD1. Trimming removed 7 bases from V and 3 bases from J; junction bases left unmatched: 9. This CDR3 is built from 15 residues. Per the germline V gene, CDR1 is SNHLY and CDR2 is FYNNEI.

The chain carries TRBV5-6 and TRBJ1-2, with no clear D. V was pared by 1 base and J by 4 bases, with 14 bases between. Germline CDR1 reads SGHDT; CDR2 reads YYEEEE. The CDR3 is made up of 15 amino acids. The DNA of the CDR3 is TGTGCCAGCAGCTTGATGAAAGCGGCAGGCTATGGCTACACCTTC. Translating it yields CASSLMKAAGYGYTF.

V gene TRBV6-5 combines with J gene TRBJ1-5, with a tentative D call TRBD1 (5 bases). The CDR3 loop spans 15 amino acids. The germline V gene has CDR1 MNHEY and CDR2 SVGAGI. The V end lost 5 bases, the J end lost 3 bases, and 14 bases lay between the germline ends. The CDR3 here is CASSPGYDLNQPQHF. The CDR3 DNA follows: TGTGCCAGCAGTCCAGGGTATGACCTCAATCAGCCCCAGCATTTT.

The chain couples TRBV9 to TRBJ1-3; D is possibly TRBD1 (5 bases). CDR1 and CDR2 (germline): SGDLS, YYNGEE. Trimming removed 10 bases from V and 0 bases from J, with 14 bases in between. There are 14 residues in the CDR3. The CDR3 bases are TGTGCCGCATCTCGGGGGAGCTCTGGAAACACCATATATTTT. The encoded protein is CAASRGSSGNTIYF.

J is TRBJ2-1 and V is TRBV2; 9 bases match TRBD1. The germline CDR1 and CDR2 sequences are SNHLY and FYNNEI. CDR3 length: 14 amino acids. V dropped 4 bases and J dropped 6; count of bases not matched to a gene: 4. Here the CDR3 DNA reads TGTGCCAGCAGTGTTTGGGACAGGGCCAATGAGCAGTTCTTC. This sequence encodes CASSVWDRANEQFF.

The chain is built from TRBV5-1 and TRBJ2-7; 12 bases align to TRBD2. The germline V gene has CDR1 SGHRS and CDR2 YFSETQ. With V trimmed by 0 bases and J by 0 bases, 7 bases remained unmatched. The length of the CDR3 is 18 residues. The CDR3 region has the DNA TGCGCCAGCAGCTTGGTAGGGACTAGCGGGCCTGTCTCCTACGAGCAGTACTTC. This encodes CASSLVGTSGPVSYEQYF.

The chain links TRBV5-8 to TRBJ1-5; unclear D gene. V shed 2 bases and J shed 9 bases, with 9 bases lying between them. Germline V gene data show CDR1 as SGHTS and CDR2 as YDEGEE. The CDR3 contains 12 residues. The CDR3 reads CASSFPLLPQHF. The CDR3 bases are TGTGCCAGCAGCTTCCCCCTTTTGCCCCAGCATTTT.

This chain connects TRBV19 to TRBJ1-6; 9 bases are a match to TRBD1. This CDR3 spans 13 amino acids. V shed 7 bases, J shed 9 bases, and the junction held 4 bases outside the gene matches. Germline assignment: CDR1 LNHDA and CDR2 SQIVND (reference sequence). The CDR3 DNA reads TGTGCCAGTACGTGGGACAGGGTTTCACCCCTCCACTTT. It specifies CASTWDRVSPLHF.

The J gene is TRBJ2-1, the V gene TRBV6-1; TRBD2 agrees at 11 bases. This CDR3 has 15 amino acids. Germline trimming cut 5 bases from V and 6 bases from J; bases unmatched to any gene: 6. Germline CDR1 MNHNS, CDR2 SASEGT. The CDR3 sequence: CASSFTSGGVNEQFF. The CDR3 DNA is TGTGCCAGCAGTTTTACTAGCGGGGGAGTCAATGAGCAGTTCTTC.

The V and J genes are TRBV9 and TRBJ1-1; 7 bases are shared with TRBD1. V trimming: 2 bases; J trimming: 3 bases; junction bases outside the gene matches: 4. The CDR3 totals 14 residues. Germline assignment: CDR1 SGDLS and CDR2 YYNGEE. The CDR3 spells CASSVTGRDTEAFF. The CDR3 DNA reads TGTGCCAGCAGCGTGACAGGGCGCGACACTGAAGCTTTCTTT.

The chain joins TRBV12-3 or TRBV12-4 to TRBJ2-2, with D maybe TRBD2 (5 bases). The CDR3 contains 13 residues. V was clipped by 5 bases and J by 4 bases, with 8 bases between them. CDR3 sequence reads: CASSQTSTGELFF. CDR3 nucleotides: TGTGCCAGCAGTCAAACTAGCACCGGGGAGCTGTTTTTT.

This sequence joins TRBV5-4 and TRBJ1-3; no clear D. The CDR3 sequence is 15 residues long. Germline V lookup: CDR1 SGHNT, CDR2 YYREEE (reference sequence). V was pared by 4 bases and J by 1 base, with 12 bases between. Written as DNA, the CDR3 is TGTGCCAGCAGCCTACCCCCGGGGTCTGGAAACACCATATATTTT. Its protein product is CASSLPPGSGNTIYF.

The rearrangement links TRBV6-5 to TRBJ1-3; D unresolved. CDR1 is MNHEY, CDR2 SVGAGI, per germline. The V and J ends lost 6 bases and 2 bases respectively, with 14 bases between them. The CDR3 sequence is 15 residues long. DNA of the CDR3: TGTGCCAGCAGCTACGCGGGCCAAACTGGAAACACCATATATTTT. This encodes CASSYAGQTGNTIYF.

This clone was seen a single time. The CDR3 DNA reads as TGTGCCAGCAGTGAAGGGGGAGCCAGCAATCAGCCCCAGCATTTT. This sequence encodes CASSEGGASNQPQHF. The chain uses TRBV2 and TRBJ1-5; D gene uncertain. The CDR3 spans 15 residues. Between the trimmed V and J ends, which lost 1 base and 1 base, there was a span of 8 bases. The V gene's germline CDR1 is SNHLY and CDR2 FYNNEI. The full variable domain, completed using reference TRBV2 and TRBJ1-5, is EPEVTQTPSHQVTQMGQEVILRCVPISNHLYFYWYRQILGQKVEFLVSFYNNEISEKSEIFDDQFSVERPDGSNFTLKIRSTKLEDSAMYFCASSEGGASNQPQHFGDGTRLSIL.

The V and J genes are TRBV7-2 and TRBJ2-5; 7 bases map to TRBD1. Germline trimming cut 4 bases from V and 3 bases from J; bases unmatched to any gene: 2. Germline CDR1 reads SGHTA; CDR2 reads FQGNSA. The CDR3 runs to 13 residues. CDR3 nucleotide sequence: TGTGCCAGCAGCTCGGGACAGAAAGAGACCCAGTACTTC. Translated: CASSSGQKETQYF.

V gene TRBV3-1 (or the pseudogene TRBV3-2) combines with J gene TRBJ2-7, with D possibly being TRBD2 (6 bases). Germline assignment: CDR1 LGHDT and CDR2 YNNKEL (reference sequence). Deletions cut 1 base from V and 2 bases from J, with 6 bases between. The CDR3 extends over 13 amino acids. CDR3 nucleotides: TGTGCCAGCAGCCAAGGACTAGCCTACGAGCAGTACTTC. This gives the protein CASSQGLAYEQYF.

This clone was observed once. The CDR3 DNA follows: TGTGCCAGCAGCTTAGATAGTAACTCAGATACGCAGTATTTT. Residues: CASSLDSNSDTQYF. The V call is TRBV11-3, the J call TRBJ2-3; D is unresolved. The V gene lost 0 bases and the J gene lost 4 bases, with 8 bases spanning the gap. Germline values: CDR1 SGHNT, CDR2 YENEEA. The CDR3 loop spans 14 amino acids.

The chain couples TRBV3-1 (or the pseudogene TRBV3-2) to TRBJ2-1; 13 nucleotides match TRBD2. Germline CDR1 reads LGHDT; CDR2 reads YNNKEL (reference sequence). The CDR3 is 20 residues long. Trimming at V came to 0 bases and at J to 3 bases, leaving 11 bases not matched to a gene. CDR3 region: CASSQELGRGLAGFYNEQFF. The CDR3 DNA reads as TGTGCCAGCAGCCAAGAATTAGGGCGGGGACTAGCGGGGTTCTACAATGAGCAGTTCTTC.

The rearrangement uses TRBV12-3 or TRBV12-4 and TRBJ1-2; maybe TRBD1 (6 bases). The CDR3 runs to 13 residues. The V end was cut by 5 bases, the J end by 3 bases, with 10 bases between. The CDR3 region has the DNA TGTGCCAGCAGTCTACAGGGCGACTATGGCTACACCTTC. The encoded protein is CASSLQGDYGYTF.

This chain joins TRBV6-5 and TRBJ1-1; possible D gene TRBD1, 6 bases. The germline V gene encodes CDR1 MNHEY and CDR2 SVGAGI. V was cut by 2 bases and J by 2 bases, with 12 bases left in between. The CDR3 has 15 residues. In DNA, the CDR3 is TGTGCCAGCAGTTACAGCTACAGGGTCAACACTGAAGCTTTCTTT. Its protein is CASSYSYRVNTEAFF.

The gene calls are TRBV10-3 and TRBJ1-2; D gene uncertain. Trimming took 5 bases from V and 4 from J, leaving 11 bases between them. The germline V gene encodes CDR1 ENHRY and CDR2 SYGVKD. This CDR3 has 13 residues. In DNA, the CDR3 is TGTGCCATCAGTACTGAGACACTCTATGGCTACACCTTC. Encoded protein: CAISTETLYGYTF.

This clone has a handful of counts. The CDR3 DNA follows: TGTGCCAGCAGCACCGACAGGGCAGCAACTAATGAAAAACTGTTTTTT. Translation gives CASSTDRAATNEKLFF. This chain links TRBV7-8 with TRBJ1-4; TRBD1 matches at 7 bases. This CDR3 has 16 residues. With 5 bases clipped from V and 0 bases from J, the junction kept 6 bases outside the gene matches. In germline, CDR1 is SGHVS, CDR2 FQNEAQ.

The gene calls are TRBV29-1 and TRBJ2-7, with TRBD1 matching over 8 bases. The ends lost 7 bases at V and 5 bases at J; junction bases unmatched: 10. The CDR3 runs 13 residues. Germline CDR1 and CDR2: SQVTM and ANQGSEA. The CDR3 spells CSARRPGGNEQYF. Here the CDR3 DNA reads TGCAGCGCCCGACGGCCAGGGGGCAACGAGCAGTACTTC.